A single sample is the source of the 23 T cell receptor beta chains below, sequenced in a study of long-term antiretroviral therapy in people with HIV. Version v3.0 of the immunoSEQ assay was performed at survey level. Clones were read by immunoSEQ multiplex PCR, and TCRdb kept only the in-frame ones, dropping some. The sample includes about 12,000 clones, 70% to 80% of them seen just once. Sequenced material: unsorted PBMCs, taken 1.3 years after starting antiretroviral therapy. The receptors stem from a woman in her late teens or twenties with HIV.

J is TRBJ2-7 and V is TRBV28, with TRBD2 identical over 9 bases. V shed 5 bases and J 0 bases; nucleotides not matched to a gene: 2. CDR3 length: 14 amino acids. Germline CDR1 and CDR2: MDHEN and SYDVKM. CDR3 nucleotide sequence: TGTGCCAGCAGTCGTAGCGGGAGCTCCTACGAGCAGTACTTC. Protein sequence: CASSRSGSSYEQYF.

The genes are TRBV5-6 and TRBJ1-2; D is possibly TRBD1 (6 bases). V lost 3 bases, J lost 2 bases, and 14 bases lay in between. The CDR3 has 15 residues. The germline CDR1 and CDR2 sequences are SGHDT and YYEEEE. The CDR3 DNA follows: TGTGCCAGCAGCTCGGGGACACCCGGCAACTATGGCTACACCTTC. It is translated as CASSSGTPGNYGYTF. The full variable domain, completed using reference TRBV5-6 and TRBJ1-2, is DAGVTQSPTHLIKTRGQQVTLRCSPKSGHDTVSWYQQALGQGPQFIFQYYEEEERQRGNFPDRFSGHQFPNYSSELNVNALLLGDSALYLCASSSGTPGNYGYTFGSGTRLTVV.

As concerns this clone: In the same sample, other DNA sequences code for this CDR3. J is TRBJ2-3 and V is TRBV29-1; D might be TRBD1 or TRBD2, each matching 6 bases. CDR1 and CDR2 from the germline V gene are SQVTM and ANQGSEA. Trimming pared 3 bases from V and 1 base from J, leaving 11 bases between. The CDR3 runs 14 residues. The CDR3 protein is CSVEGGRGTDTQYF. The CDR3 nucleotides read TGCAGCGTTGAGGGGGGCCGGGGCACAGATACGCAGTATTTT.

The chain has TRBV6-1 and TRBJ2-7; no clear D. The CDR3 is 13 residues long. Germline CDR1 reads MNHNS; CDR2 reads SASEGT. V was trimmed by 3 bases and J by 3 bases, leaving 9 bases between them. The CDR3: CASSDVPSYEQYF. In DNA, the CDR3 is TGTGCCAGCAGTGATGTTCCCAGCTACGAGCAGTACTTC.

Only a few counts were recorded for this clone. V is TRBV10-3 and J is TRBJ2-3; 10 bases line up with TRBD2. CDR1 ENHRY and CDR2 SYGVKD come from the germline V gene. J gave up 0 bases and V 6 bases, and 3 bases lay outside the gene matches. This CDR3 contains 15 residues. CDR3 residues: CAISSSGGSTDTQYF. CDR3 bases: TGTGCCATCAGCTCTAGCGGGGGCAGCACAGATACGCAGTATTTT.

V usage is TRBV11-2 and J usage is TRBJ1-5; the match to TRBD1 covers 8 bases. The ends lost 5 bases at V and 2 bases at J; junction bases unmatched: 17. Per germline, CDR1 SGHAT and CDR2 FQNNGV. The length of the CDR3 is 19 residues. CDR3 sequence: CASSHHRSQGAKGNQPQHF. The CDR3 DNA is TGTGCCAGCAGCCACCATCGGAGTCAGGGGGCGAAAGGCAATCAGCCCCAGCATTTT. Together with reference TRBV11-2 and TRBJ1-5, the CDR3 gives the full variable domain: EAGVAQSPRYKIIEKRQSVAFWCNPISGHATLYWYQQILGQGPKLLIQFQNNGVVDDSQLPKDRFSAERLKGVDSTLKIQPAKLEDSAVYLCASSHHRSQGAKGNQPQHFGDGTRLSIL.

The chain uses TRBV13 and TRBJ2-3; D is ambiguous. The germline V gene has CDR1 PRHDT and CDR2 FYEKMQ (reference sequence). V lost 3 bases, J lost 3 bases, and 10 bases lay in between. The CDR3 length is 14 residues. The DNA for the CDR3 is TGTGCCAGCAGCTTTAGAGGCGGAACAGATACGCAGTATTTT. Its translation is CASSFRGGTDTQYF.

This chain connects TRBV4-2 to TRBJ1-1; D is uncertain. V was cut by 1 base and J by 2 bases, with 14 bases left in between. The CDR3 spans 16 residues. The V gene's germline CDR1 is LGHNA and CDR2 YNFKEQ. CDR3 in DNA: TGTGCCAGCAGCCAAGGTTTCGGGGATCCTAACACTGAAGCTTTCTTT. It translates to CASSQGFGDPNTEAFF.

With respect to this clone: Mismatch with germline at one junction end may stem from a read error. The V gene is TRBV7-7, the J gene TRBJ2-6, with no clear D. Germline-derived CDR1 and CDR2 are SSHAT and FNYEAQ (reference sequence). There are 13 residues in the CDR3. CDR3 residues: CASSGKSGQRPDF. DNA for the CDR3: TGTGCCAGCAGCGGGAAGTCGGGCCAACGTCCTGACTTC.

The CDR3 protein is CASSLGLATGTYYNEQFF. The CDR3 DNA sequence: TGCGCCAGCAGCTTGGGACTTGCCACCGGGACCTACTACAATGAGCAGTTCTTC. The gene calls are TRBV5-1 and TRBJ2-1; D may match TRBD1 or TRBD2 (5 bases each). The CDR3 extends over 18 amino acids. V was trimmed by 0 bases and J by 3 bases, leaving 19 bases between them. Germline loops: CDR1 SGHRS, CDR2 YFSETQ.

The CDR3 protein is CASSRPSGSVEQFF. In DNA form, the CDR3 reads TGTGCCAGCAGCCGTCCTAGCGGGAGTGTTGAGCAGTTCTTC. This chain links TRBV11-2 with TRBJ2-1; 10 bases align to TRBD2. J gave up 9 bases and V 5 bases, and 7 bases lay outside the gene matches. The germline V gene encodes CDR1 SGHAT and CDR2 FQNNGV. The length of the CDR3 is 14 residues.

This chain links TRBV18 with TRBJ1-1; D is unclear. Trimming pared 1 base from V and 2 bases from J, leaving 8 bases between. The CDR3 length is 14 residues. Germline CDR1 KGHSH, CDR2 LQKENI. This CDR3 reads CASSPLRENTEAFF. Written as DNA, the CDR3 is TGTGCCAGCTCACCACTCAGAGAAAACACTGAAGCTTTCTTT.

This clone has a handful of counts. DNA for the CDR3: TGTGCCAGCAGCTTAGCTGGGGGGCTGAACACTGAAGCTTTCTTT. Protein product: CASSLAGGLNTEAFF. The genes are TRBV7-9 and TRBJ1-1; the D gene is possibly TRBD1 (6 bases). CDR3 length: 15 residues. Germline CDR1 and CDR2: SEHNR and FQNEAQ (reference sequence). The germline V and J ends were trimmed by 0 bases and 0 bases, with 8 bases remaining between them.

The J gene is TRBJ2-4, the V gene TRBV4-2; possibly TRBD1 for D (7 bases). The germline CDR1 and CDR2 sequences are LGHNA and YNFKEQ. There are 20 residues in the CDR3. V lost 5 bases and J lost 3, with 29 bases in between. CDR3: CASSANPGQAGLTHKNIQYF. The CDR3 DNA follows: TGTGCCAGCAGCGCCAATCCAGGACAGGCGGGATTAACGCACAAAAACATTCAGTACTTC.

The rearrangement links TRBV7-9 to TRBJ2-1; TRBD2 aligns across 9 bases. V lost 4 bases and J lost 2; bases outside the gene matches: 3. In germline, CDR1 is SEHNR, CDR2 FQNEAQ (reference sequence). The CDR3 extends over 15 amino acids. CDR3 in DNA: TGTGCCAGCAGCTCTCCTAGCGGGGCCTACAATGAGCAGTTCTTC. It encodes CASSSPSGAYNEQFF.

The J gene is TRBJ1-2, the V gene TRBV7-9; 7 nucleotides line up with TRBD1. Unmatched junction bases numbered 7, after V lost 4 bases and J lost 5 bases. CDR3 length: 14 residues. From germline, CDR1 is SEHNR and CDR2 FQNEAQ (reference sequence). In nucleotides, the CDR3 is TGTGCCAGCAGCTCAGGGGGGGTAGGGTATGGCTACACCTTC. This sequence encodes CASSSGGVGYGYTF.

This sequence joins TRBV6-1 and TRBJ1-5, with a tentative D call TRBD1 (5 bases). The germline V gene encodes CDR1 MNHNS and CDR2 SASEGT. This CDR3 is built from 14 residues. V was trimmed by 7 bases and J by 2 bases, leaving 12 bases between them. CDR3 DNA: TGTGCCAGCACCTCGACGGGGGGCAATCAGCCCCAGCATTTT. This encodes CASTSTGGNQPQHF.

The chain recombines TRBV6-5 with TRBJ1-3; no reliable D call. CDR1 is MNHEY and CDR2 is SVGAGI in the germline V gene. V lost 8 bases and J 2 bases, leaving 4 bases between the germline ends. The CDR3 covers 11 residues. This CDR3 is CASLAGNTIYF. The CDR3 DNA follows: TGTGCCAGCTTGGCTGGAAACACCATATATTTT.

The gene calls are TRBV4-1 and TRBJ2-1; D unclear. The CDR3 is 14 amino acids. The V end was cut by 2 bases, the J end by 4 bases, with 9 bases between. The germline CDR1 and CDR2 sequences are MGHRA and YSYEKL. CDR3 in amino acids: CASSQPPTYNEQFF. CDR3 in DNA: TGCGCCAGCAGCCAACCTCCCACGTACAATGAGCAGTTCTTC.

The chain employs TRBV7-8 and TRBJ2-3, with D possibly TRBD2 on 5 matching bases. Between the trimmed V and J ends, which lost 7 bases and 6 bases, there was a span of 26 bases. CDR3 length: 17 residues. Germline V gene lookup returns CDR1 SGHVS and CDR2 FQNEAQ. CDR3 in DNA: TGTGCCAGCACCTACGGGGAGAGTGTGGGTTATGGGGATACGCAGTATTTT. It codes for CASTYGESVGYGDTQYF.

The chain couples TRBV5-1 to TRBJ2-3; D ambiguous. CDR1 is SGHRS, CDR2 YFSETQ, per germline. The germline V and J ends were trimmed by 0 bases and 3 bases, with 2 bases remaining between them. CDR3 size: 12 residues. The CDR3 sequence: CASSLETDTQYF. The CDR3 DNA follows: TGCGCCAGCAGCTTGGAGACAGATACGCAGTATTTT.

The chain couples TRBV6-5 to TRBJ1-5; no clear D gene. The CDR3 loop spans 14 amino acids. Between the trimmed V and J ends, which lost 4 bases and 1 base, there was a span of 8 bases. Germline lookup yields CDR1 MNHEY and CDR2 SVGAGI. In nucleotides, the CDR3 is TGTGCCAGCAGTTCTCCGGCGAGCAATCAGCCCCAGCATTTT. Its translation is CASSSPASNQPQHF.

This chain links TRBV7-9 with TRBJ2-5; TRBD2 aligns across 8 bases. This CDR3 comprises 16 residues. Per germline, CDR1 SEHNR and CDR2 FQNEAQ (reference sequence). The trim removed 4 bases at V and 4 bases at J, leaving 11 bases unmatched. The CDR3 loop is CASSSGGAGAIETQYF. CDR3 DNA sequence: TGTGCCAGCAGCTCAGGTGGAGCGGGGGCCATAGAGACCCAGTACTTC.